This TCR beta chain stems from a study of blood T cell repertoires in COVID-19. TCRdb keeps only in-frame clones here, not all; method: immunoSEQ multiplex PCR. Among a few hundred thousand clones listed, more than 80% were seen once. With 1 base removed from V and 2 bases from J, the gap between germline ends came to 9 bases. In germline, CDR1 is LNHDA, CDR2 SQIVND (reference sequence). The CDR3 covers 15 residues. The study recruited people aged about 18 to 95 years across more than 20 US areas. Donors in Cohort 3 counted as recovered after two negative PCRs, clearance, or symptom resolution. V and J are TRBV19 and TRBJ1-5; D unresolved. This TCR was recovered from a man aged 25-45 years who had recovered from COVID-19. Sequenced input: PBMCs or T cells enriched from blood (not recorded which). The CDR3 nucleotides read TGTGCCAGTAGTATAGGTGGAGGTGGCAATCAGCCCCAGCATTTT. Amino acid sequence: CASSIGGGGNQPQHF.